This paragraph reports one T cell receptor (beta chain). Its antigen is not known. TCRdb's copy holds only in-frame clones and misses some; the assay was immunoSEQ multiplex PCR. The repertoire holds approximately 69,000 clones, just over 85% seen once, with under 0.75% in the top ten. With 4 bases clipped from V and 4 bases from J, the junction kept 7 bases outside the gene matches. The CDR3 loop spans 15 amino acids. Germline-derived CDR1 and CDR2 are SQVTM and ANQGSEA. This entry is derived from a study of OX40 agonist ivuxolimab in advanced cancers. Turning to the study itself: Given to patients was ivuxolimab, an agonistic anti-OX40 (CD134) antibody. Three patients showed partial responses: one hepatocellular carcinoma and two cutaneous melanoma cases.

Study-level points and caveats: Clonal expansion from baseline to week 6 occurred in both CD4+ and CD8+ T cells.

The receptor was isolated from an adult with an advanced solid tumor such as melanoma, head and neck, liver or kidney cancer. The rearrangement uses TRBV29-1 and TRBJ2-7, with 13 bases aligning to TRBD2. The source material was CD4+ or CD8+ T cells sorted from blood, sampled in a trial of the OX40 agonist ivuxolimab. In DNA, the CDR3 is TGCAGCGTTGCTCGGGGGACTAGCGGGACGTACGAGCAGTACTTC. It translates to CSVARGTSGTYEQYF.